Given below is one T cell receptor beta chain in context. Its antigen is not identified. The data stem from a study of cytomegalovirus exposure and HLA in healthy donors. CDR1 is LNHNV, CDR2 YYDKDF, per germline (reference sequence). Unmatched junction bases numbered 7, after V lost 2 bases and J lost 7 bases. The CDR3 covers 15 residues. Study-wide results and limits: A later analysis by the authors found several of the most significant clusters apparently linked to common viral pathogens. TCR beta V- and J-gene trimming was later associated with a missense DCLRE1C variant. A prior analysis recorded that most TCR beta V segments were productive about 87% or about 30% of the time.

PCR was performed using 60 Vbeta and 13 Jbeta primers. Some clones are missing from TCRdb's copy, which holds only in-frame ones; the method was immunoSEQ multiplex PCR. The sample has roughly 140,000 clones, about 78% seen once; the top ten hold approximately 7%. The TCR originated in a man between 40 and 49 years old in good health and CMV-seropositive. Sequenced: PBMCs. The J gene is TRBJ1-5, the V gene TRBV15; 8 bases match TRBD1. The CDR3 DNA sequence: TGTGCCACCAGCAGAACGCAGGGGGCCCTACAGCCCCAGCATTTT. This codes for CATSRTQGALQPQHF.